A single sample is the source of the 20 T cell receptor beta chains below, sequenced in a study. Each CDR3 protein gets one entry after TCRdb re-called the 5' RACE reads with MiXCR. Seen here are around 52,000 distinct CDR3 sequences, around 26% observed once, and the top ten hold 3% to 4%. Sample: tumor-infiltrating memory CD4+ T cells sorted from the breast tumor. The sample's subset: memory CD4+ T cells, CD4+CD45RO+CD25-. The receptors derive from a female donor with breast cancer.

J is TRBJ1-2 and V is TRBV27; maybe TRBD1 (6 bases). V lost 6 bases and J 1 base, leaving 18 bases between the germline ends. The CDR3 loop spans 16 amino acids. Germline V CDR1 and CDR2: MNHEY, SMNVEV (reference sequence). CDR3 in amino acids: CASSPAGEGRNYGYTF. The CDR3 bases are TGTGCCAGCAGCCCAGCAGGGGAGGGGCGTAACTATGGCTACACCTTC.

A remark on this clonotype: Germline and junction disagree at one end, which may indicate a read error. V and J are TRBV5-1 and TRBJ1-5, with D possibly being TRBD1 (6 bases). Germline CDR1 reads SGHRS; CDR2 reads YFSETQ. This CDR3 is built from 15 residues. The CDR3 coding sequence is TGCGCCAGCAGCGCCGACGGACAGCCCAATCGGCCCCAGCATTTT. Encoded protein: CASSADGQPNRPQHF.

In regard to this clonotype: Possible read error: a much larger clone is one base away. The chain employs TRBV7-9 and TRBJ1-2; TRBD1 is a possible D gene (6 bases). Per the germline V gene, CDR1 is SEHNR and CDR2 is FQNEAQ (reference sequence). The V end lost 1 base, the J end lost 3 bases, and 9 bases lay between the germline ends. The CDR3 runs 14 residues. The CDR3 DNA is TGTGCCAGCAGCTTAGGACAGGTGGACTATGGCTACACCTTC. It specifies CASSLGQVDYGYTF.

The chain joins TRBV5-1 to TRBJ2-5, with 8 bases identical to TRBD1. Germline lookup yields CDR1 SGHRS and CDR2 YFSETQ. Trimming cost V 4 bases and J 7 bases; bases outside gene matches: 12. This CDR3 has 15 residues. The CDR3 nucleotides are TGCGCCAGCAGCGCCCGACAGGGGACCTGGGCGACCCAGTACTTC. This encodes CASSARQGTWATQYF.

The rearrangement links TRBV27 to TRBJ2-2; D call uncertain. Germline loops: CDR1 MNHEY, CDR2 SMNVEV (reference sequence). Between the trimmed V and J ends, which lost 6 bases and 6 bases, there was a span of 17 bases. The CDR3 extends over 15 amino acids. The CDR3 DNA reads TGTGCCAGCAGCCTGGGCTACGTGGGGTCCGGGGAGCTGTTTTTT. This gives the protein CASSLGYVGSGELFF.

The chain joins TRBV5-6 to TRBJ1-1; D ambiguous. From germline, CDR1 is SGHDT and CDR2 YYEEEE. Trimming left V 4 bases short and J 5 bases short, with 18 bases between. The CDR3 runs to 15 residues. DNA of the CDR3: TGTGCCAGCAGCCCCGGGCCGCACCTTAGGACTGAAGCTTTCTTT. Protein: CASSPGPHLRTEAFF.

The J gene is TRBJ1-4, the V gene TRBV2; TRBD1 is a possible D gene (6 bases). The CDR3 contains 14 residues. Germline loops: CDR1 SNHLY, CDR2 FYNNEI. V was shortened by 6 bases and J by 4 bases, with 12 bases between the two germline ends. The CDR3 region is CASSNDRFNEKLFF. The CDR3 region has the DNA TGTGCCAGCAGCAACGACAGGTTTAATGAAAAACTGTTTTTT.

This clonotype was detected only a few times. The chain employs TRBV5-1 and TRBJ1-6; D ambiguous. The CDR3 runs 15 residues. Germline V CDR1 and CDR2: SGHRS, YFSETQ. Trimming cost V 2 bases and J 7 bases, with 13 bases left between them. CDR3 sequence reads: CASSFGGGTNSPLHF. In DNA form, the CDR3 reads TGCGCCAGCAGCTTTGGCGGAGGTACCAATTCACCCCTCCACTTT.

This clonotype was recorded a few times. V and J are TRBV4-1 and TRBJ2-3; 11 positions match TRBD2. V trimming: 1 base; J trimming: 1 base; junction bases outside the gene matches: 4. CDR3 length equals 17 residues. The germline gives CDR1 MGHRA, CDR2 YSYEKL. The CDR3, as DNA: TGCGCCAGCAGCCAAGCAGTTAGCGGGGGGGGCACAGATACGCAGTATTTT. Translation gives CASSQAVSGGGTDTQYF.

This clonotype was observed a few times. The chain is built from TRBV7-6 and TRBJ1-6, with D possibly TRBD1 on 6 matching bases. V was shortened by 5 bases and J by 10 bases, with 18 bases between the two germline ends. CDR1 SGHVS and CDR2 FNYEAQ come from the germline V gene. CDR3 length: 15 residues. In nucleotides, the CDR3 is TGTGCCAGCAGCGACCAGGGAAGGGGGTCGTCACCCCTCCACTTT. Translated: CASSDQGRGSSPLHF.

CDR3 DNA: TGTGCCAGCAGCCGAGCGGCGGGAGGACTTGGTGAGCAGTACTTC. This encodes CASSRAAGGLGEQYF. The rearrangement links TRBV21-1 to TRBJ2-7; the table assigns TRBD2, which was not confirmed against the DNA. TRBV21-1 has pseudogene status. The CDR3 contains 15 residues.

This rearrangement joins TRBV7-2 to TRBJ1-3; a possible D gene is TRBD1 (6 bases). Trimming removed 5 bases at V and 2 bases at J, with 10 bases between. The length of the CDR3 is 14 residues. Germline CDR1 reads SGHTA; CDR2 reads FQGNSA. CDR3 bases: TGTGCCAGCAGCGGCAGGACAGCTGGAAACACCATATATTTT. It specifies CASSGRTAGNTIYF.

V usage is TRBV20-1 and J usage is TRBJ1-6, with unresolved D. CDR1 and CDR2 from the germline V gene are DFQATT and SNEGSKA (reference sequence). V shed 6 bases and J shed 5 bases, with 8 bases lying between them. The CDR3 is 12 residues long. In DNA form, the CDR3 reads TGCAGTGCCACGGGGAATAATTCACCCCTCCACTTT. Translation gives CSATGNNSPLHF.

In its sample, this clonotype was seen a few times. The rearrangement uses TRBV5-1 and TRBJ1-1; 7 positions agree with TRBD1. The J segment lost 8 bases and the V segment lost 4 bases, leaving 11 bases of the junction unmatched. Germline CDR1 and CDR2: SGHRS and YFSETQ. The CDR3 extends over 14 amino acids. The CDR3 region is CASSPDREKKEAFF. The CDR3 DNA sequence: TGCGCCAGCAGCCCCGACAGGGAAAAAAAGGAAGCTTTCTTT. Using reference TRBV5-1 and TRBJ1-1 for the parts outside the CDR3, the full variable domain is KAGVTQTPRYLIKTRGQQVTLSCSPISGHRSVSWYQQTPGQGLQFLFEYFSETQRNKGNFPGRFSGRQFSNSRSEMNVSTLELGDSALYLCASSPDREKKEAFFGQGTRLTVV.

This clonotype occurred a few times. The chain is built from TRBV4-2 and TRBJ2-3; no reliable D call. Trimming cost V 0 bases and J 5 bases, with 9 bases left between them. The germline CDR1 and CDR2 sequences are LGHNA and YNFKEQ. The CDR3 sequence is 14 residues long. CDR3 sequence reads: CASSQEGAEDTQYF. CDR3 coding DNA: TGTGCCAGCAGCCAAGAGGGCGCAGAAGATACGCAGTATTTT.

A remark on this clonotype: A read error may explain this, as a much larger clone is one base away. This chain links TRBV20-1 with TRBJ1-5; D possibly corresponds to TRBD1 (6 bases). The germline CDR1 and CDR2 sequences are DFQATT and SNEGSKA (reference sequence). The CDR3 contains 14 residues. Written as DNA, the CDR3 is TGCAGTGCTAGCACCGGGGGCCGCAATCAGCCCCAGCAGTTT. Protein: CSASTGGRNQPQQF.

The chain uses TRBV29-1 and TRBJ1-1, with TRBD1 matching over 8 bases. CDR1 and CDR2 from the germline V gene are SQVTM and ANQGSEA. There are 14 residues in the CDR3. V lost 6 bases to trimming and J lost 5 bases; unmatched junction nucleotides: 11. CDR3 protein: CSVAGGTGGTEAFF. The CDR3 region has the DNA TGCAGCGTGGCAGGGGGCACCGGTGGTACTGAAGCTTTCTTT.

Points on this clonotype: This CDR3 fails to terminate in the conserved phenylalanine or tryptophan, so it likely reflects a read error. V is TRBV12-3 or TRBV12-4 and J is TRBJ1-5; D gene ambiguous. V lost 2 bases and J lost 6, with 2 bases in between. The CDR3 has 11 residues. CDR3 residues: CASSLSQPQHL. The CDR3 DNA sequence: TGTGCCAGCAGTTTATCTCAGCCCCAGCATTTG.

The V and J genes are TRBV12-3 or TRBV12-4 and TRBJ1-3; D uncertain. This CDR3 spans 14 amino acids. V lost 6 bases to trimming and J lost 4 bases, with 13 bases between them. In DNA form, the CDR3 reads TGTGCCAGCAGGCCAGGAGACGTCGGAAACACCATATATTTT. Translation gives CASRPGDVGNTIYF.

This clonotype was detected a few times. This chain links TRBV19 with TRBJ1-1; 7 bases fit TRBD1. The germline gives CDR1 LNHDA, CDR2 SQIVND (reference sequence). V dropped 5 bases and J dropped 4; count of bases not matched to a gene: 1. The CDR3 extends over 12 amino acids. CDR3 bases: TGTGCCAGTAGTTGGGACAGCACTGAAGCTTTCTTT. Encoded protein: CASSWDSTEAFF. The whole variable domain, remainder taken from reference TRBV19 and TRBJ1-1, is DGGITQSPKYLFRKEGQNVTLSCEQNLNHDAMYWYRQDPGQGLRLIYYSQIVNDFQKGDIAEGYSVSREKKESFPLTVTSAQKNPTAFYLCASSWDSTEAFFGQGTRLTVV.